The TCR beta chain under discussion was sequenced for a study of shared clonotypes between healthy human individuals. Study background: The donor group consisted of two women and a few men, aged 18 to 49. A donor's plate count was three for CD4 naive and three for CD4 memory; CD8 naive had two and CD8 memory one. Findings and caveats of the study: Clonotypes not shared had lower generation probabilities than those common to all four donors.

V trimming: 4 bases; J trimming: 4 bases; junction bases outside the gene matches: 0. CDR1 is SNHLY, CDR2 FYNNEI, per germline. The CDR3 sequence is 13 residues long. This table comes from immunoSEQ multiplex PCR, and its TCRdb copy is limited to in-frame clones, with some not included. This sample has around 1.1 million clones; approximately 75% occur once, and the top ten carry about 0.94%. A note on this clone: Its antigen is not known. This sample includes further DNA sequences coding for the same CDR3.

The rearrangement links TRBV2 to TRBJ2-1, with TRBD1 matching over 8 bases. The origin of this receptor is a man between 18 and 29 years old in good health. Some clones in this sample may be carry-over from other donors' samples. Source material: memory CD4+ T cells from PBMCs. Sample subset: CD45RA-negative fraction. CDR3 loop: CASSGQGYNEQFF. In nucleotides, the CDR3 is TGTGCCAGCAGTGGACAGGGGTACAATGAGCAGTTCTTC.